A single sample is the source of the 27 T cell receptor beta chains below, sequenced in a study of cytomegalovirus exposure and HLA in healthy donors. It was with 60 Vbeta and 13 Jbeta primers that the PCR ran. Generated by immunoSEQ multiplex PCR, the TCRdb table keeps only in-frame clones and is missing some. The table lists around 200,000 clones, about four fifths of them singletons. Specimen: PBMCs. The source of these receptors is a woman between 45 and 60 years old in good health and CMV-seropositive.

J is TRBJ2-7 and V is TRBV6-5; TRBD1 agrees at 7 bases. Germline assignment: CDR1 MNHEY and CDR2 SVGAGI. The junction had 6 bases not matched to a gene; V was cut back by 6 bases and J by 1 base. The length of the CDR3 is 14 residues. The DNA for the CDR3 is TGTGCCAGCAGACCGGACAGGACTTCCTACGAGCAGTACTTC. Amino acid sequence: CASRPDRTSYEQYF.

This clone was counted only a few times. The V call is TRBV4-3, the J call TRBJ1-2, with D uncertain. Germline V gives CDR1 LGHNA, CDR2 YSLEER. The CDR3 is made up of 15 amino acids. The V gene lost 2 bases and the J gene lost 2 bases, with 12 bases spanning the gap. The CDR3 DNA follows: TGCGCCAGCAGCCAATCATCCCTAGCGAACTATGGCTACACCTTC. Amino acid sequence: CASSQSSLANYGYTF.

CDR3 in amino acids: CASSLDSFGEQYF. CDR3 nucleotides: TGTGCCAGCAGCTTAGACAGCTTCGGCGAGCAGTACTTC. This rearrangement joins TRBV7-2 to TRBJ2-7; D remains unclear. Trimming pared 1 base from V and 6 bases from J, leaving 10 bases between. The CDR3 has 13 residues. Germline loops: CDR1 SGHTA, CDR2 FQGNSA.

This rearrangement joins TRBV7-3 to TRBJ2-2; possibly TRBD2 for D (7 bases). Trimming stripped 2 bases from V and 0 bases from J, with 10 bases between. The CDR3 contains 16 residues. The germline gives CDR1 SGHTA, CDR2 FQGTGA. This CDR3 is CASSLPGGPNTGELFF. The CDR3, as DNA: TGTGCCAGCAGCTTACCCGGGGGGCCGAACACCGGGGAGCTGTTTTTT.

In its sample, this clone was seen once. The rearrangement uses TRBV28 and TRBJ1-2, with D maybe TRBD1 (6 bases). The germline CDR1 and CDR2 sequences are MDHEN and SYDVKM. The germline V and J ends were trimmed by 5 bases and 7 bases, with 14 bases remaining between them. The CDR3 has 13 amino acids. The CDR3 DNA is TGTGCCAGCAGTCCAGGACAGAATTGTGGCTACACCTTC. Amino acids: CASSPGQNCGYTF.

The chain uses TRBV10-3 and TRBJ1-1; TRBD1 matches at 9 bases. CDR3 length: 14 amino acids. The V and J ends lost 5 bases and 4 bases, in that order; junction bases with no gene match: 5. Germline V gene lookup returns CDR1 ENHRY and CDR2 SYGVKD. The CDR3 here is CAISTGGRVTEAFF. CDR3 coding DNA: TGTGCCATCAGTACAGGGGGCAGGGTCACTGAAGCTTTCTTT.

The rearrangement uses TRBV28 and TRBJ1-1, with TRBD1 matching over 7 bases. CDR3 length equals 15 residues. Trimming at V came to 1 base and at J to 9 bases, leaving 11 bases not matched to a gene. CDR1 and CDR2 from the germline V gene are MDHEN and SYDVKM. CDR3 amino acids: CASSLFSAGGSKAFF. The CDR3 DNA reads TGTGCCAGCAGTTTATTCTCTGCAGGGGGGTCTAAAGCTTTCTTT.

The chain joins TRBV9 to TRBJ1-1; 8 nucleotides match TRBD1. V lost 2 bases, J lost 3 bases, and 9 bases stayed unmatched. The CDR3 is 16 amino acids. The germline CDR1 and CDR2 sequences are SGDLS and YYNGEE. CDR3 in DNA: TGTGCCAGCAGCGTTACTCAGGGGGCAAGATACACTGAAGCTTTCTTT. Translated: CASSVTQGARYTEAFF.

The V and J genes are TRBV2 and TRBJ2-7; D perhaps matches TRBD1 (6 bases). The CDR3 is 14 amino acids. Between the trimmed V and J ends, which lost 5 bases and 0 bases, there was a span of 11 bases. The germline V gene has CDR1 SNHLY and CDR2 FYNNEI. This chain's CDR3 is CASSLQGSSYEQYF. The CDR3 DNA is TGTGCCAGCAGTCTACAGGGTAGCTCCTACGAGCAGTACTTC.

The chain joins TRBV5-4 to TRBJ2-3; 10 nucleotides align to TRBD1. The CDR3 sequence is 16 residues long. Trimming took 3 bases from V and 4 from J; bases not matched to a gene: 8. The germline gives CDR1 SGHNT, CDR2 YYREEE (reference sequence). In DNA form, the CDR3 reads TGTGCCAGCAGCTCCCCTCTGACAGGGGGCGCAGATACGCAGTATTTT. Translation: CASSSPLTGGADTQYF.

Of note for this clone: The junction shows a germline mismatch at one end, possibly a read error. The chain joins TRBV7-9 to TRBJ1-2, with a weak D call TRBD1 (6 bases). Germline CDR1 is SEHNR and CDR2 is FQNEAQ (reference sequence). The CDR3 runs 14 residues. The DNA for the CDR3 is TGTGCCAGCAGTTATTGGGACACGGCCGGTGGCTGCACCTTC. Its protein is CASSYWDTAGGCTF.

V is TRBV11-2 and J is TRBJ2-1; 8 bases agree with TRBD1. The CDR3 has 14 residues. Unmatched junction bases numbered 6, after V lost 3 bases and J lost 8 bases. CDR1 SGHAT and CDR2 FQNNGV come from the germline V gene. In DNA form, the CDR3 reads TGTGCCAGCAGCTTGGACAGGGAAGTCTATGAGCAGTTCTTC. It codes for CASSLDREVYEQFF.

The rearrangement links TRBV18 to TRBJ1-3; TRBD1 matches 10 bases. The CDR3 runs 13 residues. The germline CDR1 and CDR2 sequences are KGHSH and LQKENI. Trimming cost V 6 bases and J 8 bases; bases outside gene matches: 4. For the CDR3, the DNA is TGTGCCAGCTCCCCGGACAGGGGGGACACCATATATTTT. Its protein product is CASSPDRGDTIYF.

In its sample, this clone was seen a few times. This rearrangement joins TRBV19 to TRBJ1-2; D gene ambiguous. The V gene's germline CDR1 is LNHDA and CDR2 SQIVND (reference sequence). Between the trimmed V and J ends, which lost 8 bases and 4 bases, there was a span of 23 bases. The CDR3 is 16 amino acids. In nucleotides, the CDR3 is TGTGCCAGTCGCCGGAACCCTCAGGATTTCGGCTATGGCTACACCTTC. Its translation is CASRRNPQDFGYGYTF.

This rearrangement joins TRBV19 to TRBJ1-4; TRBD1 agrees at 8 bases. The CDR3 covers 15 residues. CDR1 and CDR2 from the germline V gene are LNHDA and SQIVND (reference sequence). After removal of 7 bases from V and 8 bases from J, the junction contained 12 bases not matched to a gene. CDR3 residues: CASTPGGAYSEKLFF. Here the CDR3 DNA reads TGTGCCAGTACCCCAGGGGGCGCATACTCCGAAAAACTGTTTTTT.

In DNA form, the CDR3 reads TGTGCCAGCAGCTTAGTCACAACTGGAAACACCATATATTTT. Its protein product is CASSLVTTGNTIYF. The V and J genes are TRBV7-2 and TRBJ1-3, with D unclear. CDR1 and CDR2 (germline): SGHTA, FQGNSA. The CDR3 length is 14 residues. V was shortened by 1 base and J by 2 bases, with 6 bases between the two germline ends. Complete variable domain (other parts from reference TRBV7-2 and TRBJ1-3): GAGVSQSPSNKVTEKGKDVELRCDPISGHTALYWYRQSLGQGLEFLIYFQGNSAPDKSGLPSDRFSAERTGGSVSTLTIQRTQQEDSAVYLCASSLVTTGNTIYFGEGSWLTVV.

This clone came up a few times. The gene calls are TRBV7-6 and TRBJ2-5, with TRBD2 identical over 7 bases. V was pared by 1 base and J by 5 bases, with 1 base of the junction left unmatched. The CDR3 contains 13 residues. Germline CDR1 reads SGHVS; CDR2 reads FNYEAQ. CDR3: CASSLVRGETQYF. CDR3 bases: TGTGCCAGCAGCTTAGTGCGGGGGGAGACCCAGTACTTC.

To note about this clone: A read error may be the cause here, since a much bigger clone is one base away. The chain is built from TRBV6-6 and TRBJ2-1, with TRBD2 matching 14 bases. The V segment lost 5 bases and the J segment 8 bases; nucleotides outside the gene matches: 5. The germline V gene has CDR1 MNHNY and CDR2 SVGAGI (reference sequence). The CDR3 totals 15 residues. The CDR3 spells CASSETSGGAYEQFF. The CDR3 coding sequence is TGTGCCAGCAGTGAGACTAGCGGGGGGGCCTATGAGCAGTTCTTC.

In its sample, this clone was seen once. The rearrangement links TRBV18 to TRBJ1-1, with a weak D call TRBD1 (6 bases). The CDR3 sequence is 14 residues long. Germline V lookup: CDR1 KGHSH, CDR2 LQKENI. Trimming took off 4 bases at V and 0 bases at J, with 9 bases between the two ends. CDR3 sequence: CASSLDRMNTEAFF. The CDR3 nucleotides are TGTGCCAGCTCACTGGACAGAATGAACACTGAAGCTTTCTTT.

This clone was seen a handful of times. The chain recombines TRBV5-1 with TRBJ1-4; 9 bases agree with TRBD1. V shed 3 bases, J shed 5 bases, and the junction held 8 bases outside the gene matches. The CDR3 spans 16 residues. The germline gives CDR1 SGHRS, CDR2 YFSETQ. The CDR3 region has the DNA TGCGCCAGCAGCTACATAACAGGGGGCCCGAATGAAAAACTGTTTTTT. This sequence encodes CASSYITGGPNEKLFF.

This clone was counted once. The chain links TRBV4-1 to TRBJ2-3, with 7 nucleotides matching TRBD1. Germline values: CDR1 MGHRA, CDR2 YSYEKL. The CDR3 consists of 15 residues. V shed 0 bases, J shed 2 bases, and the junction held 2 bases outside the gene matches. The DNA of the CDR3 is TGCGCCAGCAGCCAAGATGGACAGGTCACAGATACGCAGTATTTT. This encodes CASSQDGQVTDTQYF.

The chain is built from TRBV15 and TRBJ1-2, with a possible D match to TRBD1 (6 bases). This CDR3 is 15 amino acids long. CDR1 is LNHNV and CDR2 is YYDKDF in the germline V gene (reference sequence). V shed 4 bases and J shed 8 bases, with 20 bases lying between them. CDR3 in DNA: TGTGCCACCAGCAACCAGTGGGGGCGTTTTGGAGGCTACACCTTC. This codes for CATSNQWGRFGGYTF.

The rearrangement links TRBV6-5 to TRBJ2-7; the match to TRBD2 covers 10 bases. Germline V lookup: CDR1 MNHEY, CDR2 SVGAGI. The V gene end was trimmed by 1 base and the J gene end by 3 bases; junction bases not matched to a gene: 3. The CDR3 has 15 residues. The CDR3 loop reads CASSYLVAGGYEQYF. CDR3 coding DNA: TGTGCCAGCAGTTACTTAGTAGCGGGGGGCTACGAGCAGTACTTC.

The rearrangement links TRBV7-9 to TRBJ2-3; 8 bases fit TRBD1. Germline-derived CDR1 and CDR2 are SEHNR and FQNEAQ (reference sequence). V lost 5 bases to trimming and J lost 2 bases; unmatched junction nucleotides: 9. CDR3 size: 16 residues. CDR3 sequence: CASSNRQGIITDTQYF. CDR3 nucleotide sequence: TGTGCCAGCAGCAACCGACAGGGGATCATCACAGATACGCAGTATTTT.

The gene calls are TRBV6-5 and TRBJ2-1, with 8 positions matching TRBD2. This CDR3 spans 16 amino acids. The V gene end was trimmed by 0 bases and the J gene end by 6 bases; junction bases not matched to a gene: 7. The germline V gene has CDR1 MNHEY and CDR2 SVGAGI. The CDR3 region is CASSYSERGLGNEQFF. CDR3 bases: TGTGCCAGCAGTTACTCAGAGCGGGGACTAGGCAATGAGCAGTTCTTC.

The chain employs TRBV28 and TRBJ2-1, with 15 positions matching TRBD2. This CDR3 has 17 amino acids. Germline CDR1 is MDHEN and CDR2 is SYDVKM. V trimming: 6 bases; J trimming: 7 bases; junction bases outside the gene matches: 10. The CDR3 sequence is CASRPGLAGGLSNEQFF. The CDR3 coding sequence is TGTGCCAGCAGGCCGGGACTAGCGGGGGGACTTTCGAATGAGCAGTTCTTC.

The chain carries TRBV7-9 and TRBJ1-3; no clear D gene. The length of the CDR3 is 13 residues. CDR1 is SEHNR, CDR2 FQNEAQ, per germline (reference sequence). V lost 4 bases to trimming and J lost 0 bases, with 4 bases between them. The CDR3 bases are TGTGCCAGCAGCTCTGTCTCTGGAAACACCATATATTTT. Translated, it gives CASSSVSGNTIYF.